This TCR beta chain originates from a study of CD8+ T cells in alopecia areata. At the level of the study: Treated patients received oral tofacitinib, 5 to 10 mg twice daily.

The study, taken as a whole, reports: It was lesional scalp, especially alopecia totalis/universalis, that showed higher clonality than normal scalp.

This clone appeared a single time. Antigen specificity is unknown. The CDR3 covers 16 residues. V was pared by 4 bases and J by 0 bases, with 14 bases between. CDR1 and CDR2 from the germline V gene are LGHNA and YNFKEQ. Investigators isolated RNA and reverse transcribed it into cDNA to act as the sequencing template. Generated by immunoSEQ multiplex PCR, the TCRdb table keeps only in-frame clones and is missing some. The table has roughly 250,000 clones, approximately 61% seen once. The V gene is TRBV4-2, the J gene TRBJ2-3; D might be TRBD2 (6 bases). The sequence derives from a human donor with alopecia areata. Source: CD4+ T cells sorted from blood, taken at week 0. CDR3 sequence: CASSRRVAESTDTQYF. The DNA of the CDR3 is TGTGCCAGCAGCCGCCGGGTAGCGGAAAGCACAGATACGCAGTATTTT.